This is a list of T cell receptor beta chains from one sample in a study of OX40 agonist ivuxolimab in advanced cancers. TCRdb keeps only in-frame clones here, not all; method: immunoSEQ multiplex PCR. The profile shows roughly 66,000 clones, roughly four fifths of them singletons. The starting material was CD4+ or CD8+ T cells sorted from blood, obtained in a trial of the OX40 agonist ivuxolimab. These receptors all come from an adult with an advanced solid tumor such as melanoma, head and neck, liver or kidney cancer. CDR3s include the opening cysteine and the closing phenylalanine or tryptophan. Each record gives: clone size, CDR3 length, D gene, V gene, J gene, CDR3 protein, CDR3 DNA. A D gene is named only where the DNA matches it firmly. Some rows mark clone size as missing; the rest say once, few, many or name a class of expanded clone.

size: .; length: 16; D: TRBD2; V: TRBV6-1; J: TRBJ2-7; CDR3: CASSESLAGGWYEQYF; DNA: TGTGCCAGCAGTGAGTCACTAGCGGGAGGCTGGTACGAGCAGTACTTC
size: .; length: 15; D: .; V: TRBV6-6; J: TRBJ1-2; CDR3: CASSYIPTDNYGYTF; DNA: TGTGCCAGCAGTTACATCCCGACAGATAACTATGGCTACACCTTC
size: .; length: 14; D: .; V: TRBV19; J: TRBJ2-2; CDR3: CASSISRNTGELFF; DNA: TGTGCCAGTAGTATAAGCAGAAACACCGGGGAGCTGTTTTTT
size: .; length: 14; D: TRBD2; V: TRBV5-1; J: TRBJ2-1; CDR3: CASVLYSGSNEQFF; DNA: TGCGCCAGTGTCCTATATAGCGGGTCTAATGAGCAGTTCTTC
size: .; length: 18; D: TRBD2; V: TRBV6-4; J: TRBJ2-3; CDR3: CASSPTGTSQASTDTQYF; DNA: TGTGCCAGCAGTCCTACCGGGACTAGCCAAGCTAGCACAGATACGCAGTATTTT
size: few; length: 16; D: .; V: TRBV7-2; J: TRBJ1-2; CDR3: CASSRTRVDSNYGYTF; DNA: TGTGCCAGCAGCAGGACCAGGGTGGATTCAAACTATGGCTACACCTTC
size: .; length: 14; D: .; V: TRBV7-2; J: TRBJ1-2; CDR3: CASSLSRANYGYTF; DNA: TGTGCCAGCAGCTTATCTAGAGCCAACTATGGCTACACCTTC
size: .; length: 14; D: .; V: TRBV12-5; J: TRBJ2-7; CDR3: CASGFSGSYYEQYF; DNA: TGTGCTAGTGGTTTCTCCGGGAGCTACTACGAGCAGTACTTC
size: few; length: 15; D: TRBD1; V: TRBV19; J: TRBJ1-5; CDR3: CASTATGYSNQPQHF; DNA: TGTGCCAGTACCGCGACAGGGTACAGCAATCAGCCCCAGCATTTT
size: .; length: 13; D: .; V: TRBV6-5; J: TRBJ1-3; CDR3: CASSRQIENTIYF; DNA: TGTGCCAGCAGTCGACAGATTGAAAACACCATATATTTT
size: .; length: 15; D: TRBD1; V: TRBV5-6; J: TRBJ1-3; CDR3: CASSPGDSQRNTIYF; DNA: TGTGCCAGCAGCCCGGGGGACAGTCAGCGAAACACCATATATTTT
size: .; length: 17; D: .; V: TRBV2; J: TRBJ2-2; CDR3: CASSEALRGGRTGELFF; DNA: TGTGCCAGCAGTGAAGCGCTCAGGGGAGGACGGACCGGGGAGCTGTTTTTT
size: .; length: 13; D: .; V: TRBV6-5; J: TRBJ1-5; CDR3: CASNMGRDQPQHF; DNA: TGTGCCAGCAACATGGGGCGTGATCAGCCCCAGCATTTT
size: .; length: 15; D: .; V: TRBV4-2; J: TRBJ1-3; CDR3: CASSLGGPGVNTIYF; DNA: TGTGCCAGCAGCTTGGGGGGACCCGGGGTAAACACCATATATTTT
size: .; length: 15; D: TRBD2; V: TRBV15; J: TRBJ2-7; CDR3: CATSRDLAGEGEQYF; DNA: TGTGCCACCAGCAGAGATCTAGCGGGGGAAGGCGAGCAGTACTTC
size: .; length: 16; D: .; V: TRBV18; J: TRBJ1-5; CDR3: CASSPSGGGSNQPQHF; DNA: TGTGCCAGCTCACCATCAGGTGGGGGTAGCAATCAGCCCCAGCATTTT
size: .; length: 17; D: TRBD1; V: TRBV5-5; J: TRBJ1-3; CDR3: CASSFPGTGASGNTIYF; DNA: TGTGCCAGCAGCTTCCCAGGGACAGGGGCTTCGGGAAACACCATATATTTT
size: .; length: 15; D: TRBD2; V: TRBV19; J: TRBJ2-1; CDR3: CASSRLAGPAGEQFF; DNA: TGTGCCAGTAGTCGACTAGCGGGTCCTGCGGGAGAGCAGTTCTTC
size: .; length: 16; D: TRBD2; V: TRBV7-9; J: TRBJ2-1; CDR3: CASSLPAGGGYNEQFF; DNA: TGTGCCAGCAGCTTACCAGCGGGCGGGGGCTACAATGAGCAGTTCTTC
size: .; length: 15; D: TRBD1; V: TRBV19; J: TRBJ2-1; CDR3: CASSGDRDTYNEQFF; DNA: TGTGCCAGTAGTGGAGACAGGGATACCTACAATGAGCAGTTCTTC
size: once; length: 16; D: .; V: TRBV7-9; J: TRBJ1-1; CDR3: CAADGGAQSMNTEAFF; DNA: TGTGCCGCCGACGGAGGGGCACAATCGATGAACACTGAAGCTTTCTTT
size: .; length: 12; D: .; V: TRBV15; J: TRBJ1-2; CDR3: CATSRAKGGYTF; DNA: TGTGCCACCAGCAGAGCTAAGGGCGGCTACACCTTC
size: .; length: 16; D: TRBD1; V: TRBV7-9; J: TRBJ1-5; CDR3: CASSFDRGLDNQPQHF; DNA: TGTGCCAGCAGCTTTGACAGGGGCTTGGACAATCAGCCCCAGCATTTT
size: .; length: 14; D: TRBD1; V: TRBV19; J: TRBJ2-7; CDR3: CASTTGTGSYEQYF; DNA: TGTGCCAGTACTACCGGGACAGGGAGCTACGAGCAGTACTTC
size: few; length: 17; D: .; V: TRBV2; J: TRBJ2-3; CDR3: CASTPKEGERFTDTQYF; DNA: TGTGCCAGCACTCCTAAGGAGGGGGAGAGGTTCACAGATACGCAGTATTTT
size: .; length: 14; D: .; V: TRBV21-1; J: TRBJ2-5; CDR3: CASSKQGSRETQYF; DNA: TGTGCCAGCAGCAAACAAGGGTCTCGGGAGACCCAGTACTTC
size: .; length: 13; D: TRBD2; V: TRBV15; J: TRBJ2-7; CDR3: CATSGTSVGEQYF; DNA: TGTGCCACCAGCGGGACTAGCGTTGGCGAGCAGTACTTC
size: .; length: 16; D: .; V: TRBV9; J: TRBJ2-7; CDR3: CASSGGQNLNSYEQYF; DNA: TGTGCCAGCAGCGGCGGACAGAACCTTAACTCCTACGAGCAGTACTTC
size: .; length: 13; D: .; V: TRBV7-2; J: TRBJ2-7; CDR3: CASSLGWNYEQYF; DNA: TGTGCCAGCAGCTTAGGGTGGAATTACGAGCAGTACTTC
size: few; length: 17; D: TRBD1; V: TRBV19; J: TRBJ2-4; CDR3: CASRETGQGLAKNIQYF; DNA: TGTGCCAGTAGGGAGACCGGACAGGGACTAGCCAAAAACATTCAGTACTTC
size: .; length: 18; D: TRBD1; V: TRBV6-1; J: TRBJ2-7; CDR3: CASSEAGQGARRAYEQYF; DNA: TGTGCCAGCAGTGAAGCGGGGCAGGGGGCCCGGCGGGCCTACGAGCAGTACTTC
size: .; length: 21; D: .; V: TRBV28; J: TRBJ1-5; CDR3: CASSLGVSAGALVRTDQPQHF; DNA: TGTGCCAGCAGTTTGGGGGTCTCAGCGGGGGCGTTGGTCCGAACCGATCAGCCCCAGCATTTT
size: .; length: 16; D: TRBD1; V: TRBV29-1; J: TRBJ2-2; CDR3: CSVEAPRQGGTGELFF; DNA: TGCAGCGTTGAAGCCCCCCGACAGGGGGGGACCGGGGAGCTGTTTTTT
size: .; length: 12; D: .; V: TRBV29-1; J: TRBJ2-7; CDR3: CSVQLTSYEQYF; DNA: TGCAGCGTCCAACTGACCTCCTACGAGCAGTACTTC
size: .; length: 17; D: .; V: TRBV7-9; J: TRBJ1-1; CDR3: CASSLRGGHRSPTEAFF; DNA: TGTGCCAGCAGCTTAAGGGGGGGACACCGGAGCCCCACTGAAGCTTTCTTT
size: .; length: 16; D: TRBD2; V: TRBV7-9; J: TRBJ2-7; CDR3: CASTNNPGLAEYEQYF; DNA: TGTGCCAGCACTAATAACCCCGGACTAGCGGAGTACGAGCAGTACTTC
size: .; length: 11; D: .; V: TRBV29-1; J: TRBJ1-3; CDR3: CSVEWGNTIYF; DNA: TGCAGCGTTGAATGGGGAAACACCATATATTTT
size: .; length: 17; D: TRBD2; V: TRBV4-3; J: TRBJ2-1; CDR3: CASSQDLSGTGRDEQFF; DNA: TGCGCCAGCAGCCAAGACCTTAGCGGGACCGGGAGGGATGAGCAGTTCTTC
size: .; length: 16; D: TRBD2; V: TRBV19; J: TRBJ2-1; CDR3: CASSNWGTSAYNEQFF; DNA: TGTGCCAGTAGCAATTGGGGGACTAGCGCCTACAATGAGCAGTTCTTC
size: .; length: 14; D: .; V: TRBV7-2; J: TRBJ2-2; CDR3: CASSPVGDTGELFF; DNA: TGTGCCAGCAGCCCCGTGGGGGACACCGGGGAGCTGTTTTTT
size: few; length: 14; D: .; V: TRBV6-1; J: TRBJ2-7; CDR3: CATSTSGTLHEQYF; DNA: TGTGCCACCTCGACCTCCGGGACACTCCACGAGCAGTACTTC
size: many; length: 13; D: TRBD2; V: TRBV10-3; J: TRBJ2-1; CDR3: CAIFSGRANEQFF; DNA: TGTGCCATCTTCAGCGGGAGGGCGAATGAGCAGTTCTTC
size: .; length: 13; D: .; V: TRBV11-2; J: TRBJ1-1; CDR3: CASGTMMNTEAFF; DNA: TGTGCCAGCGGTACGATGATGAACACTGAAGCTTTCTTT
size: .; length: 14; D: .; V: TRBV19; J: TRBJ1-2; CDR3: CASSIQGMGYGYTF; DNA: TGTGCCAGTAGTATCCAGGGGATGGGCTATGGCTACACCTTC